Listed below are T cell receptor beta chains from one sample, sequenced in a study of T cell repertoires in cytomegalovirus infection. Each CDR3 protein is one row after TCRdb ran MiXCR on the reads. This sample has under 850,000 distinct CDR3 sequences, with roughly 36% found just once. Material for sequencing was PBMCs. The source is a human donor in good health (CMV status not recorded). Some clones in this sample may be carry-over from other donors' samples. CDR3s include the opening cysteine and the closing phenylalanine or tryptophan. D genes are given only for firm matches. Clone sizes are given selectively: once, few, many, or a class where the clone is expanded.

size,J,D,V,CDR3,DNA
.,TRBJ1-2,.,TRBV28,CASSLWGLYGYTF,TGTGCCAGCAGTTTATGGGGGCTGTATGGCTACACCTTC
.,TRBJ1-3,.,TRBV7-4,CASGRSGNTIYF,TGTGCCAGCGGGAGATCTGGAAACACCATATATTTT
.,TRBJ2-1,TRBD2,TRBV19,CASSWIAGGDEQFF,TGTGCCAGTAGTTGGATAGCGGGAGGCGATGAGCAGTTCTTC
few,TRBJ2-7,TRBD2,TRBV28,CASRSSGLRTEQYF,TGTGCCAGCAGGTCTAGCGGACTGCGCACCGAGCAGTACTTC
.,TRBJ1-1,.,TRBV28,CATDRDTRKAEAFF,TGTGCCACCGATAGGGACACCCGGAAGGCTGAAGCTTTCTTT
few,TRBJ2-1,.,TRBV7-2,CASSLAEGLAYNEQFF,TGTGCCAGCAGCTTAGCTGAAGGACTTGCCTACAATGAGCAGTTCTTC
.,TRBJ1-1,.,TRBV4-1,CASSQGVGGTEAFF,TGCGCCAGCAGCCAAGGTGTAGGCGGCACTGAAGCTTTCTTT
few,TRBJ2-7,.,TRBV24-1,CATSDPSSREQYF,TGTGCCACCAGTGATCCCAGTTCGCGCGAGCAGTACTTC
.,TRBJ1-1,.,TRBV10-2,CASRASTGDTEAFF,TGCGCCAGCAGAGCCTCCACGGGAGACACTGAAGCTTTCTTT
.,TRBJ2-7,.,TRBV2,CASRKDKNYEQYF,TGTGCCAGCAGAAAGGACAAAAACTACGAGCAGTACTTC
many,TRBJ2-1,.,TRBV7-6,CASNLGGVAHEQFF,TGTGCCAGCAACCTAGGAGGAGTAGCGCATGAGCAGTTCTTC
few,TRBJ2-7,.,TRBV4-1,CASSQETGAYEQYF,TGCGCCAGCAGCCAAGAAACGGGGGCCTACGAGCAGTACTTC
.,TRBJ2-3,TRBD2,TRBV4-1,CASSQEGLAGGSSTDTQYF,TGCGCCAGCAGCCAAGAGGGACTAGCGGGGGGGTCTAGCACAGATACGCAGTATTTT
few,TRBJ2-7,.,TRBV19,CASSIEGGNSYEQYF,TGTGCCAGTAGTATAGAAGGGGGAAACTCCTACGAGCAGTACTTC
few,TRBJ2-2,.,TRBV7-2,CASKLGRKNTGELFF,TGTGCCAGTAAATTAGGAAGAAAGAACACCGGGGAGCTGTTTTTT
many,TRBJ2-3,.,TRBV7-6,CASSLGRDSTDTQYF,TGTGCCAGCAGCTTAGGGAGGGACTCCACAGATACGCAGTATTTT
many,TRBJ1-5,.,TRBV12-3/TRBV12-4,CASSLLRNQPQHF,TGTGCCAGCAGTTTATTGCGGAATCAGCCCCAGCATTTT
few,TRBJ1-5,TRBD1,TRBV19,CASSISRGRVQNQPQHF,TGTGCCAGTAGTATAAGCAGGGGGCGCGTACAAAATCAGCCCCAGCATTTT
.,TRBJ2-7,TRBD1,TRBV9,CASSVTGTGGLTQQYF,TGTGCCAGCAGCGTTACCGGGACAGGGGGTCTTACGCAGCAGTACTTC
few,TRBJ1-4,.,TRBV7-6,CASSLEVVRQVNEKLFF,TGTGCCAGCAGCTTAGAGGTTGTGAGACAGGTCAATGAAAAACTGTTTTTT